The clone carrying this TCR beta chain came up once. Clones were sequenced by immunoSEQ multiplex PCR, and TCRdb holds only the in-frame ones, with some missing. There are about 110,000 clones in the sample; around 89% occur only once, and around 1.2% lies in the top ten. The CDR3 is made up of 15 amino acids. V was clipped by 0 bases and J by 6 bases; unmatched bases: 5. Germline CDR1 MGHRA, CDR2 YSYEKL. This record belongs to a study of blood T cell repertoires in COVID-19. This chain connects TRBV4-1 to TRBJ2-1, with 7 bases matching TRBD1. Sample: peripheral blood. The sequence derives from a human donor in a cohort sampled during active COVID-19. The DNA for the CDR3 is TGCGCCAGCAGCCAAGAACAGGGGCCCATCAATGAGCAGTTCTTC. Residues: CASSQEQGPINEQFF.